One and the same sample provided the 6 T cell receptor beta chains below, sequenced in a study of blood T cell repertoires in COVID-19. Libraries were prepared by immunoSEQ multiplex PCR; TCRdb keeps only in-frame clonotypes and omits some of them. The sample lists over 100,000 clones, 82% occurring once. Sequencing used peripheral blood. Source of these receptors: a woman in her sixties or seventies with acute or convalescent COVID-19.

The chain uses TRBV18 and TRBJ1-1; maybe TRBD1 (5 bases). Germline lookup yields CDR1 KGHSH and CDR2 LQKENI. This CDR3 has 13 amino acids. Trimming cost V 3 bases and J 1 base, with 6 bases left between them. The CDR3 DNA follows: TGTGCCAGCTCACCTGGACAGAACACTGAAGCTTTCTTT. Translating it yields CASSPGQNTEAFF.

CDR3 sequence: CASSYTTSRTAEAFF. CDR3 nucleotide sequence: TGTGCCAGCAGTTACACGACAAGTCGAACTGCTGAAGCTTTCTTT. The chain has TRBV6-2 or TRBV6-3 and TRBJ1-1; D not certain. The CDR3 loop spans 15 amino acids. Germline V gene lookup returns CDR1 MNHEY and CDR2 SVGEGT. V shed 2 bases and J shed 6 bases, with 16 bases lying between them.

In this sample, this clone turned up once. The chain has TRBV7-2 and TRBJ2-3; 10 nucleotides line up with TRBD1. J was trimmed by 2 bases and V by 4 bases; bases with no gene match: 6. This CDR3 spans 16 amino acids. Germline V gene lookup returns CDR1 SGHTA and CDR2 FQGNSA. CDR3 region: CASSSRTGGLTDTQYF. CDR3 in DNA: TGTGCCAGCAGCTCTCGGACAGGGGGGCTCACAGATACGCAGTATTTT.

The chain couples TRBV5-6 to TRBJ1-3, with D possibly matching TRBD1 (5 bases). The germline gives CDR1 SGHDT, CDR2 YYEEEE. The ends were cut back, 0 bases at V and 0 bases at J, with 13 bases in the middle. The CDR3 contains 17 residues. CDR3 region: CASSLGQTRSSGNTIYF. The CDR3 region has the DNA TGTGCCAGCAGCTTGGGACAGACCCGTAGCTCTGGAAACACCATATATTTT. The entire variable domain, with the rest obtained from reference TRBV5-6 and TRBJ1-3, is as follows: DAGVTQSPTHLIKTRGQQVTLRCSPKSGHDTVSWYQQALGQGPQFIFQYYEEEERQRGNFPDRFSGHQFPNYSSELNVNALLLGDSALYLCASSLGQTRSSGNTIYFGEGSWLTVV.

This clone was seen more than once but under ten times. The rearrangement uses TRBV7-2 and TRBJ2-2, with 10 bases lining up with TRBD1. V lost 5 bases and J lost 6; bases outside the gene matches: 9. CDR3 length: 16 residues. The germline V gene encodes CDR1 SGHTA and CDR2 FQGNSA. The CDR3 loop is CASSTRPGQGSGELFF. In DNA form, the CDR3 reads TGTGCCAGCAGCACACGTCCGGGACAGGGGTCCGGGGAGCTGTTTTTT.

J is TRBJ2-7 and V is TRBV10-2; 7 nucleotides match TRBD2. Germline CDR1 WSHSY, CDR2 SAAADI. The length of the CDR3 is 14 residues. V was pared by 6 bases and J by 1 base, with 6 bases of the junction left unmatched. CDR3 bases: TGCGCCAGCAGGAGGGCTAGCGGATCCTACGAGCAGTACGTC. It encodes CASRRASGSYEQYV.